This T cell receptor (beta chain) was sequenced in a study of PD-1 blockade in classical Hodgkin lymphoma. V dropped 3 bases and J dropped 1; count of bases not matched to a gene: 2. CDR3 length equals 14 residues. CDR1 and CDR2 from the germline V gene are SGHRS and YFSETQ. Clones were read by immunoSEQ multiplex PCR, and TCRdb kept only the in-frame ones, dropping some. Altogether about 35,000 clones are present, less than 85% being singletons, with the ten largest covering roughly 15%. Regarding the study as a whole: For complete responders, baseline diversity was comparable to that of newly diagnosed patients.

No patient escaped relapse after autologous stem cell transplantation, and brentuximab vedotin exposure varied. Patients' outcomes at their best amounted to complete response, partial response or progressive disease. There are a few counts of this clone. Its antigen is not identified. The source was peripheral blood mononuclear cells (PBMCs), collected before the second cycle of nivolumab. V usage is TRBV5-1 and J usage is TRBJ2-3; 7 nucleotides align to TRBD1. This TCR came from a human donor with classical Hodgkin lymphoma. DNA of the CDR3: TGCGCCAGCAGCTCAGGACAGGGCACAGATACGCAGTATTTT. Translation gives CASSSGQGTDTQYF.